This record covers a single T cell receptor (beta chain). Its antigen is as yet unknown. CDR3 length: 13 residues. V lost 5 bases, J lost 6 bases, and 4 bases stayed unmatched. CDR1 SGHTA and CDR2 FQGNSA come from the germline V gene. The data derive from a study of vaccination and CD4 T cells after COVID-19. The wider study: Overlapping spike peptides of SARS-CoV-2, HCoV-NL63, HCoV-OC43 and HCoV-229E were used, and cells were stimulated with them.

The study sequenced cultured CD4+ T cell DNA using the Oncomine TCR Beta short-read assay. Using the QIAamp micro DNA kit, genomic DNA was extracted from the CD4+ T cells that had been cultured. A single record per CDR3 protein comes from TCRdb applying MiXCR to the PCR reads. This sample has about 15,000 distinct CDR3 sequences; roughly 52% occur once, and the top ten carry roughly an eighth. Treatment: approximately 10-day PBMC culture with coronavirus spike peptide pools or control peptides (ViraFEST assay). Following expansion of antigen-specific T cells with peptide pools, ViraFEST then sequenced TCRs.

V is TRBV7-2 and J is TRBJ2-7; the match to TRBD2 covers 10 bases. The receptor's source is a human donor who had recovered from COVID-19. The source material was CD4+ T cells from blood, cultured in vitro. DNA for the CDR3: TGTGCCAGCAGCACGGGACTAGCGCTCGAGCAGTACTTC. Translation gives CASSTGLALEQYF.